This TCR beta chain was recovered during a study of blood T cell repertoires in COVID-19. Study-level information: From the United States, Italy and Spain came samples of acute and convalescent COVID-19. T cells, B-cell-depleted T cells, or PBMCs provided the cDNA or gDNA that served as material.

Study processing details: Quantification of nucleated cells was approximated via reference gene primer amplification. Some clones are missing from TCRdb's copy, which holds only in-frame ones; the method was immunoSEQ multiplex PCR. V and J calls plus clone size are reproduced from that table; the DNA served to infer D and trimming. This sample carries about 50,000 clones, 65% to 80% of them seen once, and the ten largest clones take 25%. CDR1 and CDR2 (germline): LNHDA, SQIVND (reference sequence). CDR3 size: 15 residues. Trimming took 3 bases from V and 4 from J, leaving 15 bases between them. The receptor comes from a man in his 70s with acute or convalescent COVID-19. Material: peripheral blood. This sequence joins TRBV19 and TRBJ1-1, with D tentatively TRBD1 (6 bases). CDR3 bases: TGTGCCAGTAGTATCTCCATTGGGGGGGCCACTGAAGCTTTCTTT. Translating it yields CASSISIGGATEAFF.